This T cell receptor beta chain came from a study of blood T cells in healthy people across ages. Whole-study findings and limits: Older age went with lower TCR beta diversity per million T cells, in a roughly linear way.

Details on this clonotype: Its antigen is not known.

A second PCR, run for about 7 to 11 cycles, used a sample-barcoded 5' primer plus a J-beta primer mix. TCRdb independently ran MiXCR on the 5' RACE reads; one entry per CDR3 protein. The sample holds about a million distinct CDR3 sequences, roughly 50% seen once. The germline V gene encodes CDR1 SGHRS and CDR2 YFSETQ. This CDR3 has 16 residues. V lost 0 bases and J lost 2; bases outside the gene matches: 4. The chain carries TRBV5-1 and TRBJ2-7; 11 bases match TRBD1. The clonotype comes from a woman aged 60 to 75 in good health. Material: blood. CDR3 region: CASSLAPGQGAYEQYF. The CDR3 DNA reads TGCGCCAGCAGCTTGGCTCCGGGACAGGGGGCCTACGAGCAGTACTTC.